Presented here are 18 T cell receptor beta chains from one specimen sequenced in a study of CD8+ T cells in alopecia areata. Isolated RNA was reverse transcribed into cDNA used as the sequencing template. This table comes from immunoSEQ multiplex PCR, and its TCRdb copy is limited to in-frame clones, with some not included. In the table there are around 140,000 clones, about 60% of which are singletons. The sample was CD4+ T cells sorted from blood, taken at week 0. Receptors originate from a human donor with alopecia areata.

This clone has more than one count but fewer than ten. The CDR3 region has the DNA TGTGCCAGCAGCGCACATTTTTGGAATGAGCAGTTCTTC. Its protein product is CASSAHFWNEQFF. The chain uses TRBV5-6 and TRBJ2-1; D gene uncertain. The V and J ends lost 4 bases and 7 bases respectively, with 12 bases between them. The CDR3 length is 13 residues. CDR1 SGHDT and CDR2 YYEEEE come from the germline V gene.

The chain recombines TRBV4-1 with TRBJ1-4, with unresolved D. The CDR3 has 15 residues. V dropped 0 bases and J dropped 7 bases, with 12 bases sitting between them. Germline V CDR1 and CDR2: MGHRA, YSYEKL. For the CDR3, the DNA is TGCGCCAGCAGCCAAGATCGCGGGAATCGTGAAAAACTGTTTTTT. Translation gives CASSQDRGNREKLFF.

The rearrangement links TRBV29-1 to TRBJ2-7; 8 positions agree with TRBD1. The germline CDR1 and CDR2 sequences are SQVTM and ANQGSEA. This CDR3 region has 12 residues. Germline trimming cut 7 bases from V and 4 bases from J; bases unmatched to any gene: 6. CDR3 residues: CSATGDSYEQYF. CDR3 DNA sequence: TGCAGCGCGACAGGGGACTCATACGAGCAGTACTTC.

This clone was recorded a few times. The J gene is TRBJ2-2, the V gene TRBV2; D is unclear. Trimming took 7 bases from V and 6 from J, leaving 9 bases between them. CDR1 is SNHLY, CDR2 FYNNEI, per germline. The CDR3 has 12 residues. DNA for the CDR3: TGTGCCAGCAATTCCGGGCCCGGGGAGCTGTTTTTT. It is translated as CASNSGPGELFF.

This clone was recorded once. V usage is TRBV30 and J usage is TRBJ2-7; D unclear. The CDR3 is 16 amino acids. The V and J ends lost 3 bases and 3 bases respectively, with 21 bases between them. CDR1 is GTSNPN, CDR2 SVGIG, per germline (reference sequence). The CDR3 DNA reads as TGTGCCTGGAGGGTGACGGGCGCCAACGTGATCTACGAGCAGTACTTC. Protein product: CAWRVTGANVIYEQYF.

The rearrangement joins TRBV5-1 to TRBJ1-1; D unclear. Looked up from germline, CDR1 is SGHRS and CDR2 is YFSETQ. Trimming cost V 2 bases and J 1 base, with 6 bases left between them. This CDR3 spans 13 amino acids. The CDR3 region is CASSFGKNTEAFF. The DNA for the CDR3 is TGCGCCAGCAGCTTCGGGAAGAACACTGAAGCTTTCTTT. The variable domain in full, completed from reference TRBV5-1 and TRBJ1-1, reads KAGVTQTPRYLIKTRGQQVTLSCSPISGHRSVSWYQQTPGQGLQFLFEYFSETQRNKGNFPGRFSGRQFSNSRSEMNVSTLELGDSALYLCASSFGKNTEAFFGQGTRLTVV.

The chain recombines TRBV27 with TRBJ1-2, with D unresolved. This CDR3 is built from 13 residues. Germline V gives CDR1 MNHEY, CDR2 SMNVEV (reference sequence). With 4 bases removed from V and 4 bases from J, the gap between germline ends came to 10 bases. The CDR3 bases are TGTGCCAGCAGTTCTGCAGCGGGCTATGGCTACACCTTC. It is translated as CASSSAAGYGYTF.

The chain employs TRBV6-6 and TRBJ1-5; D not resolved. Between the trimmed V and J ends, which lost 6 bases and 7 bases, there was a span of 13 bases. The CDR3 loop spans 13 amino acids. Germline-derived CDR1 and CDR2 are MNHNY and SVGAGI (reference sequence). The CDR3 reads CASSYRVGQPQHF. DNA of the CDR3: TGTGCCAGCAGCTATCGGGTAGGGCAGCCCCAGCATTTT.

The chain employs TRBV7-2 and TRBJ2-5; 11 bases align to TRBD2. The CDR3 covers 16 residues. Trimming cost V 5 bases and J 5 bases; bases outside gene matches: 10. Germline CDR1 is SGHTA and CDR2 is FQGNSA. CDR3 sequence reads: CASSAARLAGRETQYF. CDR3 sequence (DNA): TGTGCCAGCAGCGCCGCACGACTAGCGGGACGGGAGACCCAGTACTTC.

The chain carries TRBV29-1 and TRBJ1-2; 7 nucleotides align to TRBD1. Germline-derived CDR1 and CDR2 are SQVTM and ANQGSEA. CDR3 size: 12 residues. Trimming cost V 3 bases and J 4 bases; bases outside gene matches: 2. CDR3 sequence (DNA): TGCAGCGTTGATTCAGGGGGCTATGGCTACACCTTC. Its translation is CSVDSGGYGYTF.

The chain uses TRBV1 and TRBJ2-7. TRBV1 counts as a pseudogene. This CDR3 region has 10 residues. CDR3 in DNA: TGCACCAGCAGCCAGTACGAGCAGTACTTC. Protein sequence: CTSSQYEQYF.

This clone was counted only a few times. The chain recombines TRBV5-1 with TRBJ1-2, with D unclear. The V end lost 4 bases, the J end lost 7 bases, and 11 bases lay between the germline ends. CDR3 length equals 12 residues. Germline CDR1 SGHRS, CDR2 YFSETQ. This CDR3 reads CASSPPLGGYTF. In DNA, the CDR3 is TGCGCCAGCAGCCCGCCCCTGGGTGGCTACACCTTC. Drawing the rest from reference TRBV5-1 and TRBJ1-2, the complete variable domain is KAGVTQTPRYLIKTRGQQVTLSCSPISGHRSVSWYQQTPGQGLQFLFEYFSETQRNKGNFPGRFSGRQFSNSRSEMNVSTLELGDSALYLCASSPPLGGYTFGSGTRLTVV.

This clone was picked up a small number of times. CDR3 bases: TGTGCCAGCAGCTTAGATCACAACACCATATATTTT. It codes for CASSLDHNTIYF. V and J are TRBV7-9 and TRBJ1-3; D unresolved. Trimming pared 1 base from V and 7 bases from J, leaving 5 bases between. This CDR3 is built from 12 residues. Germline V gene data show CDR1 as SEHNR and CDR2 as FQNEAQ (reference sequence).

This rearrangement joins TRBV29-1 to TRBJ2-5; D is unresolved. CDR3 length: 13 residues. Germline CDR1 and CDR2: SQVTM and ANQGSEA. V gave up 6 bases and J gave up 1 base, with 12 bases separating them. CDR3 nucleotides: TGCAGCGTCAGCCCCCAGCCCCAAGAGACCCAGTACTTC. Its translation: CSVSPQPQETQYF.

With respect to this clone: A read error may be the cause here, since a much bigger clone is one base away. Other DNA sequences of this sample code for an identical CDR3. The rearrangement uses TRBV18 and TRBJ2-5; D remains unclear. The CDR3 is 12 residues long. In germline, CDR1 is KGHSH, CDR2 LQKENI. With 3 bases removed from V and 4 bases from J, the gap between germline ends came to 6 bases. CDR3: CASSPGRETQYF. For the CDR3, the DNA is TGTGCCAGCTCACCCGGGCGAGAGACCCAGTACTTC.

This chain uses TRBV7-3 with TRBJ1-1; 7 nucleotides line up with TRBD1. CDR3 length equals 13 residues. CDR1 and CDR2 from the germline V gene are SGHTA and FQGTGA. V lost 5 bases, J lost 5 bases, and 5 bases stayed unmatched. The CDR3 spells CASSPNRGTEAFF. The CDR3 coding sequence is TGTGCCAGCAGCCCAAACAGGGGTACTGAAGCTTTCTTT.

The genes are TRBV27 and TRBJ1-5; 8 bases are shared with TRBD1. This CDR3 has 13 amino acids. CDR1 is MNHEY and CDR2 is SMNVEV in the germline V gene (reference sequence). J lost 7 bases, V lost 2 bases, and 1 base had no gene match. The CDR3 protein is CASSLNRGQPQHF. The CDR3 DNA reads as TGTGCCAGCAGTTTAAACAGGGGGCAGCCCCAGCATTTT.

This clone has just a few counts. V usage is TRBV28 and J usage is TRBJ1-3, with unresolved D. Looked up from germline, CDR1 is MDHEN and CDR2 is SYDVKM. The CDR3 runs to 16 residues. V gave up 3 bases and J gave up 0 bases, with 12 bases separating them. The DNA for the CDR3 is TGTGCCAGCAGTTTGGGGAACAGTGACTCTGGAAACACCATATATTTT. This sequence encodes CASSLGNSDSGNTIYF.